This TCR beta chain was sequenced during a study of blood T cell repertoires in COVID-19. Study details: Samples came from the United States, Italy and Spain, spanning acute and convalescent COVID-19. PBMCs, B-cell-depleted T cells, or T cells provided the cDNA or gDNA that made up the material.

Measured with immunoSEQ multiplex PCR; TCRdb has only the in-frame clones, and not every one. The data show approximately 200,000 clones, around 90% seen once. V was clipped by 6 bases and J by 8 bases, with 10 bases between them. The V gene's germline CDR1 is MNHEY and CDR2 SMNVEV (reference sequence). The CDR3 loop spans 11 amino acids. Specimen: PBMCs or T cells enriched from blood (not recorded which). This sequence was found in a man aged 25 to 45 who had recovered from COVID-19. The V and J genes are TRBV27 and TRBJ1-1; tentative D call: TRBD1 (6 bases). The CDR3 reads CASRQGQEAFF. The CDR3 nucleotides are TGTGCCAGCAGGCAAGGACAGGAAGCTTTCTTT.